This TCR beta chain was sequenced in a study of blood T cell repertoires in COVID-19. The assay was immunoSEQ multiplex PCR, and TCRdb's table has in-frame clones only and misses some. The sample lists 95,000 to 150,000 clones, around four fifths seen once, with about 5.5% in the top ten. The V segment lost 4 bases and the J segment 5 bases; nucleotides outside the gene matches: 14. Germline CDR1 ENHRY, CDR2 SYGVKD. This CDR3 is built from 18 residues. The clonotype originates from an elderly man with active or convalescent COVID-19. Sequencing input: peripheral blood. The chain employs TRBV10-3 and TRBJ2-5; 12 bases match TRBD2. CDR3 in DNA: TGTGCCATCAGTGGACTAGCGGGGGAGTCCCCCTCCCTTGAGACCCAGTACTTC. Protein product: CAISGLAGESPSLETQYF.